This TCR beta chain is drawn from a study of T cell responses to AZD1222 COVID-19 vaccine (dated by TCRdb to the early 2020s). Context from the whole study: AZD1222 recipients with second doses at about 4 weeks or about 12 weeks were pooled, because spike-specific TCR depth and breadth did not differ between schedules. TCR sequencing covered approximately 230 trial participants: 200 to 220 given two doses of AZD1222 and 26 given two doses of MenACWY control vaccine. Trial participants were enrolled into age subgroups of 18-55, 56-69 and 70-plus years, which contained approximately 150, 30 and 60 TCR-sequenced participants, respectively.

The paper's findings and limits, for the study overall: After two AZD1222 doses, both the breadth and the depth of spike-specific TCRs were significantly higher than at day 0 and than in MenACWY recipients. Only a handful of AZD1222 recipients were SARS-CoV-2 seropositive at baseline, limiting conclusions about previously exposed vaccinees. CD4 TCRs associated with the vaccine covered the entire spike protein, and the dominant responses were in regions 160-218 and 743-854. The 56-69-year group was small, and its depth increase did not reach significance, likely because of low power. Reportedly, almost half of the unique spike-specific TCRs recognized epitopes lying outside the regions that are mutated in the B.1.351 and B.1.1.7 variants. Because no day 14 peak-response samples were available, the repertoires could be characterized only after the peak T cell response. Participants were mostly white British, with more females than males. The authors suggested clonal diversity may have been underestimated.

This specimen's time point label, interpreted: baseline before first vaccination. Samples from vaccinated people were obtained from the UK trials COV001 and COV002, which included a single-blind randomized controlled phase 2/3 trial of AZD1222 (ChAdOx1 nCoV-19) in healthy adults. For TCRbeta chain sequencing, PBMC samples from trial participants were taken at day 0 and at day 28 after the second dose. About this clone itself: The antigen this receptor binds is unknown. Base qualities were left out, and no much larger clone turns up one base away.

The CDR3 numbers 14 residues from cysteine through phenylalanine. The kept DNA is CDR3 alone, 42 bases in frame from the first base. For CDR1 and CDR2, the germline V gene (reference sequence) lists PRHDT and FYEKMQ. V loses 0 bases, J loses 10 bases, and the germline ends lie 13 bases apart. The CDR3 regions of human TCRbeta chains were analyzed by immunosequencing. The source study handled its data this way. Repertoire TCRs were checked for matches against a reference library of SARS-CoV-2-specific TCRs that had been generated using the MIRA antigen-specificity platform. Breadth was defined as the fraction of unique TCRs that were SARS-CoV-2-associated, and depth was defined as the fraction of total T cells that were SARS-CoV-2-associated. Using the MIRA data, every spike-specific TCR was mapped to the spike region that the TCR reacted to and assigned to either a CD4 or a CD8 class. Log10-transformed breadth and depth values were compared by one-way ANOVA with Sidak's multiple comparisons tests. The table comes from immuneACCESS by way of TCRdb, which keeps in-frame sequences with V and J called. Part of the clones is missing from these tables; in studies checked, under half for an unresolved V gene and the rest for unknown reasons. V, J and clone size were drawn from that table, and D and trimming were deduced from the DNA. Within this sample are roughly 150,000 clones, with approximately 90% of them counted one time only. The ten largest make up 4.5% to 6.5% of the sample.

The receptor chain draws on TRBV13 and TRBJ2-1; 6 matching bases give a weak D call of TRBD2. The sequenced sample was peripheral blood, obtained on day 0 of AZD1222 vaccination. This TCR derives from an adult in good health. At the DNA level, the sequence is TGTGCCAGCAGCTTAGGAACCCTTGGAGGGGAGCAGTTCTTC. The resulting protein is CASSLGTLGGEQFF.